This passage covers 12 T cell receptor beta chains from one sample sequenced in a study of T-cell memory formation after mild COVID-19. TCRdb analysed the 5' RACE reads with MiXCR anew, one entry per CDR3 protein. Counted here are about 160,000 distinct CDR3 sequences, less than 40% occurring once; the ten biggest clones make up around 13%. The sequenced material came from PBMCs or a T cell subset sorted from them (not recorded which). All receptors come from an adult woman who had mild COVID-19 (a few samples of this study predate the infection). Cell type and time point are not known.

In this sample, this clonotype turned up once. The V gene is TRBV7-2, the J gene TRBJ1-1; no clear D. V was trimmed by 3 bases and J by 7 bases, leaving 12 bases between them. Per germline, CDR1 SGHTA and CDR2 FQGNSA. The CDR3 length is 13 residues. CDR3 in DNA: TGTGCCAGCAGCTTCACAGTACAAAGTGAAGCTTTCTTT. This gives the protein CASSFTVQSEAFF.

The rearrangement uses TRBV6-6 and TRBJ1-4; D call uncertain. The CDR3 loop spans 12 amino acids. V lost 7 bases and J 10 bases, leaving 13 bases between the germline ends. CDR1 is MNHNY, CDR2 SVGAGI, per germline (reference sequence). CDR3 in DNA: TGTGCCAGCACCAGGTTGGATGGAAAACTGTTTTTT. Protein: CASTRLDGKLFF.

This CDR3 is CASNTGGYYEQYF. The CDR3 DNA sequence: TGTGCCAGCAACACAGGGGGATACTACGAGCAGTACTTC. This chain joins TRBV6-6 and TRBJ2-7; 8 bases fit TRBD1. The J segment lost 3 bases and the V segment lost 7 bases, leaving 5 bases of the junction unmatched. The CDR3 contains 13 residues. The germline V gene has CDR1 MNHNY and CDR2 SVGAGI (reference sequence).

DNA for the CDR3: TGTGCCAGCAGCTTAGTCAGCTCCTACAATGAGCAGTTCTTC. This encodes CASSLVSSYNEQFF. This rearrangement joins TRBV7-2 to TRBJ2-1; D ambiguous. In germline, CDR1 is SGHTA, CDR2 FQGNSA. CDR3 length: 14 residues. The germline V and J ends were trimmed by 1 base and 0 bases, with 4 bases remaining between them.

J is TRBJ2-1 and V is TRBV6-1; D may match TRBD1 or TRBD2 (5 bases each). Trimming removed 6 bases at V and 0 bases at J, with 12 bases between. The CDR3 covers 15 residues. CDR1 is MNHNS and CDR2 is SASEGT in the germline V gene. The CDR3 DNA follows: TGTGCCAGCAGGTCGAGGGGCTACTCCTACAATGAGCAGTTCTTC. This gives the protein CASRSRGYSYNEQFF.

This chain links TRBV7-9 with TRBJ1-4; D possibly corresponds to TRBD1 (5 bases). Germline CDR1 reads SEHNR; CDR2 reads FQNEAQ (reference sequence). This CDR3 region has 16 residues. The V gene lost 5 bases and the J gene lost 0 bases, with 13 bases spanning the gap. The chain's CDR3 is CASSNTGSATNEKLFF. The CDR3 coding sequence is TGTGCCAGCAGCAATACAGGATCTGCAACTAATGAAAAACTGTTTTTT. The whole variable domain, remainder taken from reference TRBV7-9 and TRBJ1-4, is DTGVSQNPRHKITKRGQNVTFRCDPISEHNRLYWYRQTLGQGPEFLTYFQNEAQLEKSRLLSDRFSAERPKGSFSTLEIQRTEQGDSAMYLCASSNTGSATNEKLFFGSGTQLSVL.

This clonotype was recorded once. The CDR3: CASSVAPGLAGSRLYEQYF. The CDR3 DNA follows: TGTGCCAGCAGCGTAGCCCCTGGACTAGCGGGGTCGCGGCTCTACGAGCAGTACTTC. The V and J genes are TRBV9 and TRBJ2-7; 12 nucleotides match TRBD2. The CDR3 totals 19 residues. Germline CDR1 reads SGDLS; CDR2 reads YYNGEE. V dropped 0 bases and J dropped 3; count of bases not matched to a gene: 13.

In its sample, this clonotype was seen a few times. This chain links TRBV27 with TRBJ2-6; D gene unclear. Germline CDR1 and CDR2: MNHEY and SMNVEV (reference sequence). V shed 2 bases and J shed 1 base, with 3 bases lying between them. The CDR3 runs 14 residues. The CDR3 bases are TGTGCCAGCAGTTTACGGTCTGGGGCCAACGTCCTGACTTTC. It specifies CASSLRSGANVLTF. The variable domain in full, completed from reference TRBV27 and TRBJ2-6, reads EAQVTQNPRYLITVTGKKLTVTCSQNMNHEYMSWYRQDPGLGLRQIYYSMNVEVTDKGDVPEGYKVSRKEKRNFPLILESPSPNQTSLYFCASSLRSGANVLTFGAGSRLTVL.

This clonotype was observed a few times. This chain joins TRBV7-2 and TRBJ2-5; D is undetermined. CDR3 length: 15 amino acids. Germline values: CDR1 SGHTA, CDR2 FQGNSA. Trimming cost V 7 bases and J 1 base, with 16 bases left between them. The CDR3 spells CASIRPGGSQETQYF. The CDR3 nucleotides read TGTGCCAGCATCCGACCGGGCGGAAGCCAAGAGACCCAGTACTTC.

The table lists this clonotype with a few counts. The chain recombines TRBV24-1 with TRBJ1-4; 8 bases line up with TRBD1. V lost 4 bases, J lost 4 bases, and 4 bases stayed unmatched. The CDR3 spans 15 residues. Germline CDR1 and CDR2: KGHDR and SFDVKD. CDR3 protein: CATSEIQGGNEKLFF. The CDR3 DNA sequence: TGTGCCACCAGTGAGATACAGGGGGGTAATGAAAAACTGTTTTTT.

The chain is built from TRBV7-2 and TRBJ1-6; tentative D call: TRBD1 (5 bases). The CDR3 runs 16 residues. Trimming removed 5 bases from V and 5 bases from J, with 16 bases in between. CDR1 and CDR2 from the germline V gene are SGHTA and FQGNSA. CDR3 nucleotides: TGTGCCAGCAGCCTTAGCGGCGGGGGGGATAATTCACCCCTCCACTTT. The encoded protein is CASSLSGGGDNSPLHF.

The chain links TRBV4-2 to TRBJ2-7; 7 bases agree with TRBD2. The CDR3 totals 16 residues. V trimming: 0 bases; J trimming: 4 bases; junction bases outside the gene matches: 9. CDR1 is LGHNA and CDR2 is YNFKEQ in the germline V gene. This CDR3 reads CASSQEKRGLVYEQYF. The DNA for the CDR3 is TGTGCCAGCAGCCAAGAGAAGCGGGGCCTCGTGTACGAGCAGTACTTC.